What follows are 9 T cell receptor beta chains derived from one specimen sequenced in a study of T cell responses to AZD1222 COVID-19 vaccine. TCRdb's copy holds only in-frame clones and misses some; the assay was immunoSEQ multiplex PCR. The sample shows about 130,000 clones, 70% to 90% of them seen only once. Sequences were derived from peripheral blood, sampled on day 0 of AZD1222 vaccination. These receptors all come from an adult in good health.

CDR3 amino acids: CASSSRGGGVNQPQHF. The CDR3 DNA reads TGTGCCAGCAGCTCTCGCGGGGGAGGGGTCAATCAGCCCCAGCATTTT. The chain carries TRBV5-6 and TRBJ1-5, with D perhaps TRBD1 (5 bases). V lost 3 bases, J lost 3 bases, and 16 bases lay in between. This CDR3 comprises 16 residues. From germline, CDR1 is SGHDT and CDR2 YYEEEE.

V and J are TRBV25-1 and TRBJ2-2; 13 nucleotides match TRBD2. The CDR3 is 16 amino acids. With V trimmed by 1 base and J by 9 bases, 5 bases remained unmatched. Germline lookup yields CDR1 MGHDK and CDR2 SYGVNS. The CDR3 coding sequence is TGTGCCAGCAGTGAATTGGGGACTAGCGGGACAAGGGAGCTGTTTTTT. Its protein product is CASSELGTSGTRELFF.

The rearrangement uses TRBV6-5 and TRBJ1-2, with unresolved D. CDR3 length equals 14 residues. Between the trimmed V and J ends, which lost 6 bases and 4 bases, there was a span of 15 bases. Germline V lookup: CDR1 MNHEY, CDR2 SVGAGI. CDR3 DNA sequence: TGTGCCAGCAGCCCGGGCCCTAGACGCTATGGCTACACCTTC. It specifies CASSPGPRRYGYTF.

CDR3 residues: CAWSGVLYEKLFF. Written as DNA, the CDR3 is TGTGCCTGGAGCGGAGTCTTGTATGAAAAACTGTTTTTT. This rearrangement joins TRBV30 to TRBJ1-4; D not certain. Germline CDR1 reads GTSNPN; CDR2 reads SVGIG (reference sequence). V lost 3 bases to trimming and J lost 6 bases, with 11 bases between them. CDR3 length equals 13 residues.

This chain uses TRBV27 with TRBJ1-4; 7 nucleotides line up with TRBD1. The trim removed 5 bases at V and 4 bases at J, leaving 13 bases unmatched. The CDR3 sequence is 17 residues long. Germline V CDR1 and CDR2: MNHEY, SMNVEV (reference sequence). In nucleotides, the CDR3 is TGTGCCAGCAGTCCCCGTTTCCCGGGACAGAGTAATGAAAAACTGTTTTTT. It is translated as CASSPRFPGQSNEKLFF.

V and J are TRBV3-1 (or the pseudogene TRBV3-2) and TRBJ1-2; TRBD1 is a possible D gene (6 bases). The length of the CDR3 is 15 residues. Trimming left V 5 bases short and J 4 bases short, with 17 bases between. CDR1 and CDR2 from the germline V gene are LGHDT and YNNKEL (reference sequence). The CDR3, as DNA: TGTGCCAGCAGCTATCTTCTTAGGGGGGCCTATGGCTACACCTTC. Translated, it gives CASSYLLRGAYGYTF.

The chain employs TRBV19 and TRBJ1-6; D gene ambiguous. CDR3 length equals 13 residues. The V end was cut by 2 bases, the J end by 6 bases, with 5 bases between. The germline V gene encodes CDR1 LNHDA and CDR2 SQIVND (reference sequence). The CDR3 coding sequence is TGTGCCAGTAGTATACTGCTTAATTCACCCCTCCACTTT. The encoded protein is CASSILLNSPLHF. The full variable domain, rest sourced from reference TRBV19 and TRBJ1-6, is DGGITQSPKYLFRKEGQNVTLSCEQNLNHDAMYWYRQDPGQGLRLIYYSQIVNDFQKGDIAEGYSVSREKKESFPLTVTSAQKNPTAFYLCASSILLNSPLHFGNGTRLTVT.

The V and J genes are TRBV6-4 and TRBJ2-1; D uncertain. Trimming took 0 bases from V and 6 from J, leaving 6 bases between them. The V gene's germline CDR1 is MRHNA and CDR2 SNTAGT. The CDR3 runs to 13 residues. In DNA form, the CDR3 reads TGTGCCAGCAGTGACTCCTGGTCCAATGAGCAGTTCTTC. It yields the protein CASSDSWSNEQFF.

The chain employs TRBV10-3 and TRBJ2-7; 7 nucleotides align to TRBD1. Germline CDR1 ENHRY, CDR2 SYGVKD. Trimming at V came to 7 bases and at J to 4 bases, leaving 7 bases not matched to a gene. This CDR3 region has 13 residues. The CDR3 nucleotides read TGTGCCATCAAGCCGGACAGGAGTTACGAGCAGTACTTC. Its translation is CAIKPDRSYEQYF.